This T cell receptor (beta chain) emerged from a study of metastatic and nonmetastatic thyroid tumors. As for the study in general: Patients with malignant and benign thyroid disease provided blood and tumor or nodule tissue, whose repertoires were compared.

This clone was seen many times. V gave up 3 bases and J gave up 7 bases, with 10 bases separating them. Germline lookup yields CDR1 LGHNT and CDR2 FRNRAP. CDR3 length equals 13 residues. Patients underwent thyroid surgery, and none had received any treatment before it. TCRdb re-clonotyped the PCR reads through MiXCR. The sample gives 26,000 or so clones, 15% of which show up once; around a sixth is in the top ten. The receptor was derived from a male donor with papillary thyroid cancer or a benign thyroid nodule (not recorded which). Some clones in this sample may be carry-over from other donors' samples. Input material: blood. The chain combines TRBV12-5 with TRBJ1-5; no clear D gene. In DNA, the CDR3 is TGTGCTAGTGGTTTTTCGGAGCGGCAGCCCCAGCATTTT. Amino acids: CASGFSERQPQHF. Using reference TRBV12-5 and TRBJ1-5 for the parts outside the CDR3, the full variable domain is DARVTQTPRHKVTEMGQEVTMRCQPILGHNTVFWYRQTMMQGLELLAYFRNRAPLDDSGMPKDRFSAEMPDATLATLKIQPSEPRDSAVYFCASGFSERQPQHFGDGTRLSIL.